This T cell receptor beta chain was obtained from a study of beta chain features in type 1 diabetes. Study-level points and caveats: Shorter TCRB CDR3s, moderately but significantly so, marked every one of the four CD4+ subsets in Type 1 diabetes patients.

Each sorted population was over 95% pure. The CDR3 is made up of 12 amino acids. Germline V CDR1 and CDR2: SEHNR, FQNEAQ (reference sequence). The germline V and J ends were trimmed by 5 bases and 2 bases, with 3 bases remaining between them. A note on this clone: Its antigen is still unknown. Within the sample, other DNA sequences also encode this same CDR3.

As every portion of the isolated RNA was reverse transcribed, the sequencing read expressed TCRB transcripts. Measured with immunoSEQ multiplex PCR; TCRdb has only the in-frame clones, and not every one. The data show some 350,000 clones, approximately 12% seen once. The receptor's source is a young woman with type 1 diabetes. Sequencing was carried out using naive CD4+ T cells from blood. The rearrangement links TRBV7-9 to TRBJ2-2; the D is unclear. In DNA form, the CDR3 reads TGTGCCAGCAGCCTTAACACCGGGGAGCTGTTTTTT. This gives the protein CASSLNTGELFF.